Shown below are 8 T cell receptor beta chains from a single sample sequenced in a study of blood T cell repertoires in COVID-19. The data were produced by immunoSEQ multiplex PCR, yet TCRdb's version contains in-frame clones alone and is incomplete. The data contain approximately 170,000 clones, 81% of them singletons. Source material: peripheral blood. Every receptor here comes from a man in his 60s with active or convalescent COVID-19.

V usage is TRBV18 and J usage is TRBJ2-6, with TRBD1 matching 9 bases. Germline V gene sequence: CDR1 KGHSH, CDR2 LQKENI. Trimming took 5 bases from V and 2 from J; bases not matched to a gene: 7. The CDR3 loop spans 17 amino acids. The CDR3 protein is CASSTQGALAGANVLTF. CDR3 bases: TGTGCCAGCTCAACACAGGGGGCTCTCGCTGGGGCCAACGTCCTGACTTTC. The variable domain in full, with the rest retrieved from reference TRBV18 and TRBJ2-6, is NAGVMQNPRHLVRRRGQEARLRCSPMKGHSHVYWYRQLPEEGLKFMVYLQKENIIDESGMPKERFSAEFPKEGPSILRIQQVVRGDSAAYFCASSTQGALAGANVLTFGAGSRLTVL.

The gene calls are TRBV5-1 and TRBJ1-4, with a possible D match to TRBD1 (6 bases). Germline V gene sequence: CDR1 SGHRS, CDR2 YFSETQ. V was clipped by 0 bases and J by 7 bases, with 13 bases between them. The CDR3 is 15 amino acids. The CDR3, as DNA: TGCGCCAGCAGCTTGGGTCAGGGGACGGCTGAAAAACTGTTTTTT. Its translation: CASSLGQGTAEKLFF.

This chain uses TRBV10-1 with TRBJ1-1; D may be TRBD1 (6 bases). The CDR3 is made up of 15 amino acids. Between the trimmed V and J ends, which lost 3 bases and 10 bases, there was a span of 21 bases. CDR1 and CDR2 from the germline V gene are WNHNN and SYGVQD (reference sequence). For the CDR3, the DNA is TGCGCCAGCAGTGACCCTGCAAAGGGGGACCTCGGAGCTTTCTTT. Translating it yields CASSDPAKGDLGAFF.

The rearrangement uses TRBV6-5 and TRBJ1-5; a weak D match, TRBD1 (5 bases). Between the trimmed V and J ends, which lost 1 base and 5 bases, there was a span of 6 bases. The CDR3 covers 13 residues. CDR1 is MNHEY, CDR2 SVGAGI, per germline. CDR3 in DNA: TGTGCCAGCAGTTACTTAGGGGATCAGCCCCAGCATTTT. It translates to CASSYLGDQPQHF.

The chain recombines TRBV3-1 (or the pseudogene TRBV3-2) with TRBJ1-2; D might be TRBD1 (5 bases). Looked up from germline, CDR1 is LGHDT and CDR2 is YNNKEL (reference sequence). Between the trimmed V and J ends, which lost 4 bases and 2 bases, there was a span of 11 bases. The CDR3 sequence is 14 residues long. CDR3 DNA: TGTGCCAGCAGCCGTACAGGATCCAACTATGGCTACACCTTC. Residues: CASSRTGSNYGYTF.

V usage is TRBV3-1 (or the pseudogene TRBV3-2) and J usage is TRBJ2-3; TRBD1 agrees at 9 bases. Germline loops: CDR1 LGHDT, CDR2 YNNKEL (reference sequence). The CDR3 covers 15 residues. Trimming at V came to 4 bases and at J to 2 bases, leaving 4 bases not matched to a gene. The CDR3 nucleotides are TGTGCCAGCAGCCCGACAGGGGGAGTCACAGATACGCAGTATTTT. Its protein product is CASSPTGGVTDTQYF.

The chain recombines TRBV6-5 with TRBJ2-7, with no clear D. Germline lookup yields CDR1 MNHEY and CDR2 SVGAGI. This CDR3 contains 14 residues. Trimming cost V 6 bases and J 0 bases, with 12 bases left between them. The CDR3 reads CASRLSDSSYEQYF. The CDR3 DNA follows: TGTGCCAGCAGACTTTCCGACTCCTCCTACGAGCAGTACTTC.

V is TRBV2 and J is TRBJ2-3; D is perhaps TRBD1 (6 bases). From germline, CDR1 is SNHLY and CDR2 FYNNEI. Trimming took off 6 bases at V and 4 bases at J, with 17 bases between the two ends. CDR3 length: 15 amino acids. DNA for the CDR3: TGTGCCAGCAGCAGGCAGGGGTTGGTTTCAGATACGCAGTATTTT. Protein: CASSRQGLVSDTQYF.